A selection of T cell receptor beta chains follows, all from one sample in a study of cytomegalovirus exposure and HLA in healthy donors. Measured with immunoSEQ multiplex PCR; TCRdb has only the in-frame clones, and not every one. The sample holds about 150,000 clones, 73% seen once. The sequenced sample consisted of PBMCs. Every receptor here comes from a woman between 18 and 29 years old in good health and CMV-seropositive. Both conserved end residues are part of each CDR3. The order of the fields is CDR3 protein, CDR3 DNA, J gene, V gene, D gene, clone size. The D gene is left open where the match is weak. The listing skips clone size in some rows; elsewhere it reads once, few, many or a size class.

CDR3aa: CASSGERERYTF; CDR3nt: TGTGCCAGCAGTGGCGAGAGGGAACGCTACACCTTC; j_gene: TRBJ1-2; v_gene: TRBV6-5; d_gene: -; abundance: few
CDR3aa: CASSLAGGADTQYF; CDR3nt: TGTGCCAGCAGCTTAGCTGGGGGGGCAGATACGCAGTATTTT; j_gene: TRBJ2-3; v_gene: TRBV7-6; d_gene: TRBD2; abundance: -
CDR3aa: CASSETGTTNEKLFF; CDR3nt: TGTGCCAGCAGCGAAACAGGGACAACTAATGAAAAACTGTTTTTT; j_gene: TRBJ1-4; v_gene: TRBV9; d_gene: -; abundance: -
CDR3aa: CASSLPNRGENTGELFF; CDR3nt: TGTGCCAGCAGCTTACCGAACAGGGGGGAGAACACCGGGGAGCTGTTTTTT; j_gene: TRBJ2-2; v_gene: TRBV9; d_gene: TRBD1; abundance: -
CDR3aa: CASSYRDRGYEQYF; CDR3nt: TGTGCCAGCAGTTACCGCGACAGAGGCTACGAGCAGTACTTC; j_gene: TRBJ2-7; v_gene: TRBV6-5; d_gene: -; abundance: -
CDR3aa: CASSDFQGGELFF; CDR3nt: TGTGCCAGCAGTGACTTCCAGGGCGGGGAGCTGTTTTTT; j_gene: TRBJ2-2; v_gene: TRBV6-4; d_gene: -; abundance: once
CDR3aa: CASSTYRGSYEQYF; CDR3nt: TGTGCCAGCAGTACCTACCGGGGCTCCTACGAGCAGTACTTC; j_gene: TRBJ2-7; v_gene: TRBV28; d_gene: -; abundance: -
CDR3aa: CASSQRQAPASTQYF; CDR3nt: TGCGCCAGCAGCCAGCGACAGGCCCCTGCAAGTACGCAGTATTTT; j_gene: TRBJ2-3; v_gene: TRBV4-3; d_gene: -; abundance: -
CDR3aa: CASTPTAWSYEQYF; CDR3nt: TGTGCCAGCACCCCGACTGCGTGGTCCTACGAGCAGTACTTC; j_gene: TRBJ2-7; v_gene: TRBV7-2; d_gene: -; abundance: -
CDR3aa: CASSPSGLSYEQYF; CDR3nt: TGTGCCAGCTCACCATCAGGTCTCTCCTACGAGCAGTACTTC; j_gene: TRBJ2-7; v_gene: TRBV18; d_gene: -; abundance: -
CDR3aa: CASSDPGTTRYEQYF; CDR3nt: TGTGCCAGTAGCGACCCCGGGACTACGAGGTACGAGCAGTACTTC; j_gene: TRBJ2-7; v_gene: TRBV19; d_gene: TRBD2; abundance: -
CDR3aa: CASSFIGQNEKLFF; CDR3nt: TGTGCCAGCAGTTTTATCGGACAAAATGAAAAACTGTTTTTT; j_gene: TRBJ1-4; v_gene: TRBV27; d_gene: -; abundance: -
CDR3aa: CASLGQGWGYSNQPQHF; CDR3nt: TGTGCCAGCCTGGGACAGGGGTGGGGGTATAGCAATCAGCCCCAGCATTTT; j_gene: TRBJ1-5; v_gene: TRBV28; d_gene: TRBD1; abundance: once
CDR3aa: CASSQLGQFSGNTIYF; CDR3nt: TGTGCCAGCAGCCAACTAGGACAGTTCTCTGGAAACACCATATATTTT; j_gene: TRBJ1-3; v_gene: TRBV14; d_gene: -; abundance: -
CDR3aa: CASSLPVNTGELFF; CDR3nt: TGTGCCAGCAGCTTACCGGTCAACACCGGGGAGCTGTTTTTT; j_gene: TRBJ2-2; v_gene: TRBV12-1; d_gene: -; abundance: medium-sized
CDR3aa: CASGRNSGGPYEQYF; CDR3nt: TGCGCCAGCGGAAGAAATAGCGGGGGCCCCTACGAGCAGTACTTC; j_gene: TRBJ2-7; v_gene: TRBV5-1; d_gene: TRBD2; abundance: -
CDR3aa: CASTGTGGEKLFF; CDR3nt: TGTGCCAGCACTGGGACAGGGGGTGAAAAACTGTTTTTT; j_gene: TRBJ1-4; v_gene: TRBV2; d_gene: TRBD1; abundance: -
CDR3aa: CASSSIGGMNTEAFF; CDR3nt: TGTGCCAGCTCGTCTATAGGAGGGATGAACACTGAAGCTTTCTTT; j_gene: TRBJ1-1; v_gene: TRBV18; d_gene: -; abundance: -
CDR3aa: CSVDATGETQYF; CDR3nt: TGCAGCGTTGACGCCACAGGGGAGACCCAGTACTTC; j_gene: TRBJ2-5; v_gene: TRBV29-1; d_gene: -; abundance: -
CDR3aa: CASSPLSSGWIVAEAFF; CDR3nt: TGTGCCAGCAGCCCCCTTTCTTCAGGCTGGATAGTCGCTGAAGCTTTCTTT; j_gene: TRBJ1-1; v_gene: TRBV7-2; d_gene: -; abundance: -
CDR3aa: CASSQYQGNSPLHF; CDR3nt: TGCGCCAGCAGCCAATATCAGGGGAATTCACCCCTCCACTTT; j_gene: TRBJ1-6; v_gene: TRBV4-1; d_gene: -; abundance: -
CDR3aa: CAWTTTGTGNTIYF; CDR3nt: TGTGCCTGGACCACTACAGGGACGGGAAACACCATATATTTT; j_gene: TRBJ1-3; v_gene: TRBV30; d_gene: -; abundance: -
CDR3aa: CTSTTLNTEAFF; CDR3nt: TGTACCTCAACAACCTTGAACACTGAAGCTTTCTTT; j_gene: TRBJ1-1; v_gene: TRBV11-2; d_gene: -; abundance: -
CDR3aa: CASSTDPDRGVNQPQHF; CDR3nt: TGTGCCAGTAGTACTGACCCCGACAGGGGCGTCAATCAGCCCCAGCATTTT; j_gene: TRBJ1-5; v_gene: TRBV19; d_gene: TRBD1; abundance: -
CDR3aa: CASSGTGRAGGYEQYF; CDR3nt: TGCGCCAGCAGTGGAACCGGTAGGGCGGGGGGCTACGAGCAGTACTTC; j_gene: TRBJ2-7; v_gene: TRBV10-2; d_gene: TRBD2; abundance: once
CDR3aa: CASLKPGTSGGNTGELFF; CDR3nt: TGTGCCAGCCTCAAACCCGGGACTAGCGGGGGGAACACCGGGGAGCTGTTTTTT; j_gene: TRBJ2-2; v_gene: TRBV7-9; d_gene: TRBD2; abundance: -
CDR3aa: CASSVRMERDRGYNEQFF; CDR3nt: TGTGCCAGCAGCGTACGAATGGAAAGGGACAGGGGGTACAATGAGCAGTTCTTC; j_gene: TRBJ2-1; v_gene: TRBV9; d_gene: TRBD1; abundance: -
CDR3aa: CASRNNGPRETQYF; CDR3nt: TGTGCCAGCAGAAACAATGGCCCGCGGGAGACCCAGTACTTC; j_gene: TRBJ2-5; v_gene: TRBV14; d_gene: -; abundance: -
CDR3aa: CASRRDGGYTF; CDR3nt: TGTGCCAGCAGGCGGGACGGTGGCTACACCTTC; j_gene: TRBJ1-2; v_gene: TRBV9; d_gene: -; abundance: -
CDR3aa: CAWNRDRVLGANVLTF; CDR3nt: TGTGCCTGGAATAGGGACAGGGTTCTTGGGGCCAACGTCCTGACTTTC; j_gene: TRBJ2-6; v_gene: TRBV30; d_gene: TRBD1; abundance: few
CDR3aa: CASSPTGGSYNEQFF; CDR3nt: TGCGCCAGCAGTCCTACAGGGGGCTCCTACAATGAGCAGTTCTTC; j_gene: TRBJ2-1; v_gene: TRBV4-3; d_gene: TRBD1; abundance: -
CDR3aa: CASSQDRTDGETQYF; CDR3nt: TGCGCCAGCAGCCAAGACAGGACTGATGGGGAGACCCAGTACTTC; j_gene: TRBJ2-5; v_gene: TRBV4-3; d_gene: -; abundance: -
CDR3aa: CAWSGPHYTYGYTF; CDR3nt: TGTGCCTGGAGTGGCCCCCATTATACTTATGGCTACACCTTC; j_gene: TRBJ1-2; v_gene: TRBV30; d_gene: -; abundance: -
CDR3aa: CASSEFARTEAFF; CDR3nt: TGTGCCAGCAGTGAATTCGCGCGGACTGAAGCTTTCTTT; j_gene: TRBJ1-1; v_gene: TRBV25-1; d_gene: -; abundance: -
CDR3aa: CASSENRATLQPQHF; CDR3nt: TGTGCCAGCAGTGAGAACAGGGCAACCCTACAGCCCCAGCATTTT; j_gene: TRBJ1-5; v_gene: TRBV2; d_gene: -; abundance: -
CDR3aa: CASSSSEGIVSTDTQYF; CDR3nt: TGTGCCAGCAGCTCCTCAGAGGGTATAGTGAGCACAGATACGCAGTATTTT; j_gene: TRBJ2-3; v_gene: TRBV7-2; d_gene: -; abundance: -
CDR3aa: CASSPRWEDTQYF; CDR3nt: TGTGCCAGCAGCCCACGATGGGAGGATACGCAGTATTTT; j_gene: TRBJ2-3; v_gene: TRBV9; d_gene: -; abundance: -
CDR3aa: CASSSGSRGRGENIQYF; CDR3nt: TGTGCCAGCAGCTCAGGATCGAGGGGCCGGGGGGAAAACATTCAGTACTTC; j_gene: TRBJ2-4; v_gene: TRBV7-9; d_gene: TRBD2; abundance: few
CDR3aa: CASSSPRGGAHQYF; CDR3nt: TGTGCCAGCAGCTCCCCTCGCGGGGGGGCCCACCAGTACTTC; j_gene: TRBJ2-5; v_gene: TRBV7-9; d_gene: TRBD2; abundance: -
CDR3aa: CASSVDPSTGGNEQYF; CDR3nt: TGTGCCAGCAGCGTAGACCCCTCTACAGGGGGGAACGAGCAGTACTTC; j_gene: TRBJ2-7; v_gene: TRBV9; d_gene: TRBD1; abundance: once
CDR3aa: CASSWGGNTEAFF; CDR3nt: TGTGCCAGCAGCTGGGGGGGGAACACTGAAGCTTTCTTT; j_gene: TRBJ1-1; v_gene: TRBV11-2; d_gene: -; abundance: -
CDR3aa: CASSLAGVNTEASF; CDR3nt: TGTGCCAGCAGTTTGGCCGGGGTTAACACTGAAGCTTCCTTT; j_gene: TRBJ1-1; v_gene: TRBV28; d_gene: -; abundance: -
CDR3aa: CASSWFLDRERGYEQYF; CDR3nt: TGTGCCAGCAGCTGGTTCTTAGACAGGGAGAGAGGGTACGAGCAGTACTTC; j_gene: TRBJ2-7; v_gene: TRBV7-8; d_gene: TRBD1; abundance: -
CDR3aa: CASSLKAGLGTDTQYF; CDR3nt: TGTGCCAGCAGCCTAAAAGCGGGTCTGGGCACAGATACGCAGTATTTT; j_gene: TRBJ2-3; v_gene: TRBV7-3; d_gene: -; abundance: few
CDR3aa: CASIWGTGQFF; CDR3nt: TGTGCCAGCATCTGGGGGACAGGCCAGTTCTTC; j_gene: TRBJ2-1; v_gene: TRBV6-1; d_gene: TRBD1; abundance: -
CDR3aa: CASSAGGGAYEQYF; CDR3nt: TGTGCCAGCAGCGCAGGAGGGGGGGCCTACGAGCAGTACTTC; j_gene: TRBJ2-7; v_gene: TRBV5-6; d_gene: -; abundance: -
CDR3aa: CASSLGRLAGTDTQYF; CDR3nt: TGCGCCAGCAGCTTGGGGAGGCTAGCGGGCACAGATACGCAGTATTTT; j_gene: TRBJ2-3; v_gene: TRBV5-1; d_gene: TRBD2; abundance: -
CDR3aa: CASSWLFGGGAYNEQFF; CDR3nt: TGTGCCAGCAGTTGGTTATTCGGCGGGGGGGCCTACAATGAGCAGTTCTTC; j_gene: TRBJ2-1; v_gene: TRBV6-4; d_gene: TRBD2; abundance: -
CDR3aa: CASRGQGLQPQHF; CDR3nt: TGTGCCAGTAGGGGACAGGGCCTACAGCCCCAGCATTTT; j_gene: TRBJ1-5; v_gene: TRBV19; d_gene: TRBD1; abundance: few
CDR3aa: CASSEVWGGGTEAFF; CDR3nt: TGTGCCAGCAGTGAAGTGTGGGGGGGTGGGACTGAAGCTTTCTTT; j_gene: TRBJ1-1; v_gene: TRBV6-1; d_gene: -; abundance: -
CDR3aa: CASSVDGGGRAGELFF; CDR3nt: TGTGCCAGCAGCGTAGACGGCGGGGGGCGGGCCGGGGAGCTGTTTTTT; j_gene: TRBJ2-2; v_gene: TRBV9; d_gene: TRBD2; abundance: -
CDR3aa: CASGGTGSGNTIYF; CDR3nt: TGTGCCAGCGGCGGGACAGGGTCTGGAAACACCATATATTTT; j_gene: TRBJ1-3; v_gene: TRBV9; d_gene: TRBD1; abundance: -
CDR3aa: CASSLLAGGQETQYF; CDR3nt: TGTGCCAGCAGTTTACTAGCGGGGGGCCAAGAGACCCAGTACTTC; j_gene: TRBJ2-5; v_gene: TRBV2; d_gene: TRBD2; abundance: -
CDR3aa: CASSAGQAHNSPLHF; CDR3nt: TGTGCCAGCAGCGCTGGACAGGCCCATAATTCACCCCTCCACTTT; j_gene: TRBJ1-6; v_gene: TRBV9; d_gene: TRBD1; abundance: -
CDR3aa: CASSLGTTVYYEQYF; CDR3nt: TGTGCCAGCAGCTTAGGGACGACAGTCTACTACGAGCAGTACTTC; j_gene: TRBJ2-7; v_gene: TRBV7-8; d_gene: -; abundance: -
CDR3aa: CASSTTGGQAFF; CDR3nt: TGTGCCAGCAGCACGACAGGGGGCCAAGCTTTCTTT; j_gene: TRBJ1-1; v_gene: TRBV7-9; d_gene: TRBD1; abundance: -
CDR3aa: CASISAGSGNEQFF; CDR3nt: TGTGCCAGTATTAGTGCGGGATCTGGCAATGAGCAGTTCTTC; j_gene: TRBJ2-1; v_gene: TRBV19; d_gene: -; abundance: -
CDR3aa: CASRGYNSNQPQHF; CDR3nt: TGTGCCAGTCGAGGGTATAATAGCAATCAGCCCCAGCATTTT; j_gene: TRBJ1-5; v_gene: TRBV5-3; d_gene: -; abundance: -
CDR3aa: CASSFRASGEQFF; CDR3nt: TGTGCCAGCAGCTTCCGGGCTAGCGGAGAGCAGTTCTTC; j_gene: TRBJ2-1; v_gene: TRBV7-2; d_gene: TRBD2; abundance: -
CDR3aa: CAISEPRQGPTNEQFF; CDR3nt: TGTGCCATCAGTGAGCCCCGCCAGGGGCCTACCAATGAGCAGTTCTTC; j_gene: TRBJ2-1; v_gene: TRBV10-3; d_gene: -; abundance: -